The entry that follows covers one T cell receptor (beta chain) sequence. It lacks a known antigen. The input lacks base qualities; no much larger clone sits a single base away. The CDR3 measures 15 amino acids from cysteine to phenylalanine. The only DNA kept is the CDR3, 45 bases in frame from the first base. Via the germline V gene (reference sequence), CDR1 is LNHDA and CDR2 SQIVND. V lost 3 bases and J lost 5 bases; the stretch between them is 14 bases long. The record originates from a study of blood T cell repertoires in COVID-19 (dated by TCRdb to the early 2020s). Study-level background: Samples from collaborators originated in the United States, Italy and Spain and spanned both the acute and convalescent phases of COVID-19. Sample metadata almost always included a de-identified subject ID, COVID-19 status, age in years and sex. The repertoires were released in a freely available public database meant as a resource for research on the immune response to SARS-CoV-2. Where available, HLA class I and class II types were obtained from metadata supplied by the sample provider rather than from assay-based typing. The material from the prospective study consisted of cDNA or gDNA derived from T cells, B-cell-depleted T cells, or PBMCs. The dataset comprised deeply sampled blood TCRbeta repertoires from subjects exposed to, actively infected with, or recovered from COVID-19. The samples were drawn from the first 160 participants of the ongoing ImmuneRACE study and from 950 to 1,500 subjects provided by 6 global collaborators. Results and caveats for the whole study, not just this receptor: How much clinical and demographic metadata was included differed by source and by participant, and the metadata was provided uncurated.

TCRbeta CDR3 regions were amplified from genomic DNA using the immunoSEQ Assay, a bias-controlled multiplex PCR. As for the original processing: The number of nucleated cells in each sample was estimated by amplification of reference gene primers within the assay. Sequence reads were collapsed and filtered to measure the absolute abundance of every unique TCRbeta CDR3 rearrangement. Productive Simpson clonality was computed per sample as the square root of Simpson's diversity index over productive rearrangements. Imported from immuneACCESS, the table was reduced by TCRdb to in-frame sequences with V and J called. These copies leave out some clones; in studies compared against another copy, an unresolved V gene accounts for under half, and the cause of the remainder is not known. The V and J calls and clone size are taken from that table; D and trimming were inferred from the DNA. The sample yields 300,000 or so clones; approximately 88% were counted once. The ten biggest clones cover about 6% of the sample.

Another Seattle source contributed samples from volunteer blood donors who had recovered from COVID-19. Collaborating institutions collected whole blood in K2EDTA tubes following their own protocols. Collaborator samples were shipped for TCRbeta analysis as frozen whole blood, isolated PBMCs, or DNA extracted from either sample type. This TCR derives from a man between 18 and 29 years old who had recovered from COVID-19. The sequence links TRBV19 to TRBJ2-1; a tentative D match to TRBD2 spans 5 bases. The sample consisted of peripheral blood. The CDR3: CASSIYLDYNNEQFF. The nucleotide sequence reads TGTGCCAGTAGTATTTACCTCGACTACAACAATGAGCAGTTCTTC.